The rows below give T cell receptor beta chains drawn from one sample of a study of blood T cell repertoires in COVID-19. The assay was immunoSEQ multiplex PCR, and TCRdb's table has in-frame clones only and misses some. This sample has 90,000 to 120,000 clones, with 88% found just once. The specimen was peripheral blood. These receptors originate from a human donor in a cohort sampled during active COVID-19. CDR3s include the opening cysteine and the closing phenylalanine or tryptophan. Each record gives: J gene, D gene, V gene, clone size, CDR3 protein, CDR3 DNA. D genes are given only for firm matches. Rows may omit the clone size; those that give it use once, few, many or a size class.

J gene: TRBJ1-1; D gene: -; V gene: TRBV7-9; clone size: -; CDR3 protein: CASSFGGGMNTEAFF; CDR3 DNA: TGTGCCAGCAGCTTCGGTGGAGGGATGAACACTGAAGCTTTCTTT
J gene: TRBJ1-2; D gene: -; V gene: TRBV6-5; clone size: -; CDR3 protein: CASSYFGLNYGYTF; CDR3 DNA: TGTGCCAGCAGTTACTTTGGGCTAAACTATGGCTACACCTTC
J gene: TRBJ2-2; D gene: -; V gene: TRBV7-8; clone size: -; CDR3 protein: CASSPGPEALGELFF; CDR3 DNA: TGTGCCAGCAGCCCAGGCCCGGAGGCCCTCGGGGAGCTGTTTTTT
J gene: TRBJ2-7; D gene: -; V gene: TRBV9; clone size: -; CDR3 protein: CASSVDQQGYEQYF; CDR3 DNA: TGTGCCAGCAGCGTAGATCAGCAGGGCTACGAGCAGTACTTC
J gene: TRBJ2-6; D gene: -; V gene: TRBV3-1/TRBV3-2; clone size: -; CDR3 protein: CASSQTRSSGANVLTF; CDR3 DNA: TGTGCCAGCAGCCAAACCAGGTCGTCTGGGGCCAACGTCCTGACTTTC
J gene: TRBJ2-5; D gene: TRBD2; V gene: TRBV19; clone size: -; CDR3 protein: CASSRGLAGGVETQYF; CDR3 DNA: TGTGCCAGTAGTCGTGGACTAGCGGGAGGGGTAGAGACCCAGTACTTC
J gene: TRBJ2-2; D gene: TRBD2; V gene: TRBV30; clone size: -; CDR3 protein: CAWSVLAGANTGELFF; CDR3 DNA: TGTGCCTGGAGTGTACTGGCGGGAGCGAACACCGGGGAGCTGTTTTTT
J gene: TRBJ2-2; D gene: -; V gene: TRBV3-1/TRBV3-2; clone size: once; CDR3 protein: CASSQTSGAGELFF; CDR3 DNA: TGTGCCAGCAGCCAAACCTCAGGGGCCGGGGAGCTGTTTTTT
J gene: TRBJ2-7; D gene: TRBD2; V gene: TRBV2; clone size: -; CDR3 protein: CASSEGLAGLYEQYF; CDR3 DNA: TGTGCCAGCAGTGAAGGGCTAGCGGGTCTCTACGAGCAGTACTTC
J gene: TRBJ1-3; D gene: TRBD1; V gene: TRBV20-1; clone size: -; CDR3 protein: CSASEDRVSGNTIYF; CDR3 DNA: TGCAGTGCTAGTGAGGACAGGGTCTCTGGAAACACCATATATTTT
J gene: TRBJ2-7; D gene: -; V gene: TRBV4-1; clone size: few; CDR3 protein: CASSPTGSSYEQYF; CDR3 DNA: TGCGCCAGCAGCCCTACAGGAAGCTCCTACGAGCAGTACTTC
J gene: TRBJ2-5; D gene: TRBD2; V gene: TRBV27; clone size: -; CDR3 protein: CASSPQIGLAGVETQYF; CDR3 DNA: TGTGCCAGCAGTCCGCAGATCGGACTAGCGGGAGTTGAGACCCAGTACTTC
J gene: TRBJ2-7; D gene: TRBD1; V gene: TRBV7-2; clone size: -; CDR3 protein: CASSKTGFGEQYF; CDR3 DNA: TGTGCCAGCAGCAAGACAGGGTTCGGCGAGCAGTACTTC
J gene: TRBJ2-2; D gene: TRBD2; V gene: TRBV11-3; clone size: -; CDR3 protein: CASSPRLAGNTGELFF; CDR3 DNA: TGTGCCAGCAGCCCCCGGCTAGCGGGCAACACCGGGGAGCTGTTTTTT
J gene: TRBJ2-2; D gene: -; V gene: TRBV19; clone size: -; CDR3 protein: CASSWEPVRGTGELFF; CDR3 DNA: TGTGCCAGTAGTTGGGAACCGGTTCGGGGCACCGGGGAGCTGTTTTTT
J gene: TRBJ1-1; D gene: TRBD1; V gene: TRBV15; clone size: -; CDR3 protein: CATSRTGNTEAFF; CDR3 DNA: TGTGCCACCAGCCGGACAGGGAACACTGAAGCTTTCTTT
J gene: TRBJ1-6; D gene: -; V gene: TRBV6-1; clone size: -; CDR3 protein: CASSEQGGYNSPLHF; CDR3 DNA: TGTGCCAGCAGTGAACAGGGCGGCTATAATTCACCCCTCCACTTT